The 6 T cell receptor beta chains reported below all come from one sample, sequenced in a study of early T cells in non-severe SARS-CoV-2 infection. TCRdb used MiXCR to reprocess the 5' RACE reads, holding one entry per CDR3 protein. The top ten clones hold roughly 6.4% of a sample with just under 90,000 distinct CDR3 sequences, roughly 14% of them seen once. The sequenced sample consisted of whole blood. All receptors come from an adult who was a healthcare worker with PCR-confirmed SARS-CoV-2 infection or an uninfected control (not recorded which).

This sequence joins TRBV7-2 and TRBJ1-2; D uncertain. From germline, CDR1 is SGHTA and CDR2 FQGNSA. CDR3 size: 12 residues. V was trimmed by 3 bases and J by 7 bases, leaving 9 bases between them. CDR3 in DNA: TGTGCCAGCAGCTTTGTTTTGGGTGGCTACACCTTC. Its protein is CASSFVLGGYTF.

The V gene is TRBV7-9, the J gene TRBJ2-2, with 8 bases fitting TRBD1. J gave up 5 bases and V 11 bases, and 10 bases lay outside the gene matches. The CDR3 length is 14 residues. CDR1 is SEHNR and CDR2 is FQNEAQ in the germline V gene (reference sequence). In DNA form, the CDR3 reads TGTGCCGGGGGCGCAGGGGGCGAAACCGGGGAGCTGTTTTTT. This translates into CAGGAGGETGELFF.

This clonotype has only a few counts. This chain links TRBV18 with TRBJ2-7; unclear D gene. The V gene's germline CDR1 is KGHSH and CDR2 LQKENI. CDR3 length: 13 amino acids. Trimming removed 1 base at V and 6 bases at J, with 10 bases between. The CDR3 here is CASSPLGPLEQYF. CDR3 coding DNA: TGTGCCAGCTCACCACTGGGCCCGCTCGAGCAGTACTTC. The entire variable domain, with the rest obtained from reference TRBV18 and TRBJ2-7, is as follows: NAGVMQNPRHLVRRRGQEARLRCSPMKGHSHVYWYRQLPEEGLKFMVYLQKENIIDESGMPKERFSAEFPKEGPSILRIQQVVRGDSAAYFCASSPLGPLEQYFGPGTRLTVT.

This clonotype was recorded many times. CDR3 DNA sequence: TGTGCCAGCAGCCAAGGGTTGGATCTAGCGGGGATTTGGGAGACCCAGTACTTC. Its translation is CASSQGLDLAGIWETQYF. The chain carries TRBV11-2 and TRBJ2-5; the match to TRBD2 covers 9 bases. Trimming at V came to 5 bases and at J to 5 bases, leaving 18 bases not matched to a gene. The CDR3 spans 18 residues. Germline V gene sequence: CDR1 SGHAT, CDR2 FQNNGV.

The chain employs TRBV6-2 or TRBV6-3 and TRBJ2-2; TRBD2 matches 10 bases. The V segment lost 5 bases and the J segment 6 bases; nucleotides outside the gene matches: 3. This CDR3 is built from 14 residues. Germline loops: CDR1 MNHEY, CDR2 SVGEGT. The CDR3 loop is CASSAGTSAGELFF. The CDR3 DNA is TGTGCCAGCAGTGCCGGGACTAGCGCCGGGGAGCTGTTTTTT.

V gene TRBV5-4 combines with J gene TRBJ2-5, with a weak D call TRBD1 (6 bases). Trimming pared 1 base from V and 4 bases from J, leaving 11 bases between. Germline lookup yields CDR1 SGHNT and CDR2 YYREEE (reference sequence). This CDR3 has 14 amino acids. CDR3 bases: TGTGCCAGCAGCTTGTGGGGGCAGGGAGAGACCCAGTACTTC. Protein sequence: CASSLWGQGETQYF.